The text below deals with one T cell receptor (beta chain). Ten or more counts support this clonotype. Its specific antigen is unknown. Nothing much larger sits one base from this clone, and base qualities are not available. The record originates from a study of CD8 T cells in ankylosing spondylitis (dated by TCRdb to about 2017). A note on the overall study: The study profiled T cell receptor beta repertoires in healthy donors and ankylosing spondylitis patients to find disease-linked TCR variants. In total, the full study cohort was made up of 95 to 110 healthy donors and some 26 ankylosing spondylitis patients. Peripheral blood was sampled, and synovial fluid was additionally collected from ankylosing spondylitis patients.

Findings and caveats that apply to the study as a whole: In peripheral blood, the disease-linked clones were found at relatively low frequencies and had a CD8+ phenotype. Some motif variants were previously reported in synovial fluid and blood of reactive arthritis patients, suggesting common disease-initiation mechanisms. Blood from ankylosing spondylitis patients appeared to be characterized by a TCR beta motif composed of 7 to 9 highly homologous amino acid variants. Significant enrichment of the disease-linked clones was reported in matched synovial fluid samples from ankylosing spondylitis patients.

The CDR3 runs 15 residues from the cysteine to the phenylalanine. The entry retains the CDR3 DNA only, 45 bases that are in frame from base 1. CDR1 and CDR2, per the germline V gene, are SGDLS and YYNGEE. The germline V and J ends show losses of 4 bases and 6 bases respectively, and no gene match explains 11 bases of the junction. Sequencing used an Illumina HiSeq 2500. TCR beta libraries were prepared by quantitative 5'-RACE with molecular barcodes. Per the authors' processing: A new computational method, built on a probabilistic model of VDJ rearrangement, was used to identify disease-linked TCR variants. TCRdb cleaned the public reads at Q25 with fastp, built clones with MiXCR and kept in-frame beta chains. Every entry covers one CDR3 protein and lists the most common genes and DNA from its rows. The V and J calls come from TCRdb's annotation, not from the publication. The sample has approximately 220,000 distinct CDR3 sequences on record, roughly 25% of them singletons. Jointly, the top ten make up about 7% of the sample.

The TCR comes from a male donor with ankylosing spondylitis or in good health (not recorded which). In this chain, TRBV9 is recombined with TRBJ2-7, with 9 bases aligning to TRBD2. Sequences were obtained from blood, either unsorted or a sorted T cell fraction (not recorded which). The CDR3 here reads CASSRGASGIVEQYF. The DNA is as follows: TGTGCCAGCAGCAGGGGGGCTAGCGGGATTGTCGAGCAGTACTTC. With the portions outside the CDR3 filled from the reference TRBV9 and TRBJ2-7 genes, the complete variable region becomes DSGVTQTPKHLITATGQRVTLRCSPRSGDLSVYWYQQSLDQGLQFLIQYYNGEERAKGNILERFSAQQFPDLHSELNLSSLELGDSALYFCASSRGASGIVEQYFGPGTRLTVT.